These 6 T cell receptor beta chains came from one sample sequenced in a study of blood T cell repertoires in COVID-19. Sequenced by immunoSEQ multiplex PCR; TCRdb stores in-frame clones only, minus some. The sample includes 450,000 to 600,000 clones, roughly nine tenths of them seen just once. The sample consisted of PBMCs or T cells enriched from blood (not recorded which). The receptors were gathered from a woman under 30 who had recovered from COVID-19.

This chain uses TRBV23-1 with TRBJ2-7; 11 bases match TRBD1. TRBV23-1 is recorded as an ORF, its role being uncertain. The CDR3 consists of 15 residues. Trimming removed 6 bases from V and 3 bases from J; junction bases left unmatched: 7. CDR3 nucleotide sequence: TGCGCCAGCAGATATACCGGGACAGGGGGCTACGAGCAGTACTTC. Translation gives CASRYTGTGGYEQYF.

J is TRBJ2-7 and V is TRBV5-4; D unresolved. The germline gives CDR1 SGHNT, CDR2 YYREEE (reference sequence). The CDR3 has 13 residues. The germline V and J ends were trimmed by 2 bases and 5 bases, with 11 bases remaining between them. CDR3 sequence reads: CASSLQWQDEQYF. The CDR3 DNA reads TGTGCCAGCAGCTTACAGTGGCAGGACGAGCAGTACTTC.

This chain connects TRBV6-1 to TRBJ1-2; D not certain. Trimming pared 2 bases from V and 2 bases from J, leaving 12 bases between. The CDR3 has 15 residues. CDR1 MNHNS and CDR2 SASEGT come from the germline V gene. CDR3 residues: CASSEFGVANYGYTF. CDR3 in DNA: TGTGCCAGCAGTGAATTCGGGGTAGCGAACTATGGCTACACCTTC.

This chain uses TRBV18 with TRBJ2-3; 8 bases agree with TRBD1. The CDR3 length is 15 residues. Per the germline V gene, CDR1 is KGHSH and CDR2 is LQKENI. V lost 2 bases to trimming and J lost 3 bases; unmatched junction nucleotides: 4. The CDR3 nucleotides are TGTGCCAGCTCACCAAACAGGGGGGAAACAGATACGCAGTATTTT. This translates into CASSPNRGETDTQYF. Complete variable domain (other parts from reference TRBV18 and TRBJ2-3): NAGVMQNPRHLVRRRGQEARLRCSPMKGHSHVYWYRQLPEEGLKFMVYLQKENIIDESGMPKERFSAEFPKEGPSILRIQQVVRGDSAAYFCASSPNRGETDTQYFGPGTRLTVL.

The chain employs TRBV5-1 and TRBJ1-2, with D possibly being TRBD1 (6 bases). Trimming removed 4 bases at V and 4 bases at J, with 14 bases between. This CDR3 is 14 amino acids long. Germline V gene lookup returns CDR1 SGHRS and CDR2 YFSETQ. As DNA, the CDR3 is TGCGCCAGCAGCACCCTACAGGGCGGCTATGGCTACACCTTC. It yields the protein CASSTLQGGYGYTF.

This clone has only a few counts. This chain joins TRBV7-2 and TRBJ1-1; 12 nucleotides match TRBD1. Germline values: CDR1 SGHTA, CDR2 FQGNSA. There are 16 residues in the CDR3. Trimming cost V 4 bases and J 2 bases; bases outside gene matches: 5. Written as DNA, the CDR3 is TGTGCCAGCAGCTCGGGACAGGGGGCTATTAACACTGAAGCTTTCTTT. Translated: CASSSGQGAINTEAFF.